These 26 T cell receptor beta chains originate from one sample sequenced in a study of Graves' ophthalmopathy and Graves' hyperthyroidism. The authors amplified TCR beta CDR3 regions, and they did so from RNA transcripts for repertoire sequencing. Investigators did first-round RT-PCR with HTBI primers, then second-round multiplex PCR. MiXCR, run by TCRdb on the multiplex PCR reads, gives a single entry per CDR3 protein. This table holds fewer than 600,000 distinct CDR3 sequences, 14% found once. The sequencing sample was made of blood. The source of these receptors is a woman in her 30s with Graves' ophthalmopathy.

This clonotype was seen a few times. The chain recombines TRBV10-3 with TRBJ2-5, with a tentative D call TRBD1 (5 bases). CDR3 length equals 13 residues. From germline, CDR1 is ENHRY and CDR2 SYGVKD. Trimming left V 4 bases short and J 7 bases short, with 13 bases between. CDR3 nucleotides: TGTGCCATCAGTGTGGACATCACCTGGACCCAGTACTTC. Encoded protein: CAISVDITWTQYF.

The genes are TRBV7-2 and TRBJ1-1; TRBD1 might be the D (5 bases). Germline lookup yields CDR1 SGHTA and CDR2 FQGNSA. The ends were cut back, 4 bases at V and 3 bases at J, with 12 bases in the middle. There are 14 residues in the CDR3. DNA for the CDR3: TGTGCCAGCAGCTCCCGGGACGGATACACTGAAGCTTTCTTT. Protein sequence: CASSSRDGYTEAFF.

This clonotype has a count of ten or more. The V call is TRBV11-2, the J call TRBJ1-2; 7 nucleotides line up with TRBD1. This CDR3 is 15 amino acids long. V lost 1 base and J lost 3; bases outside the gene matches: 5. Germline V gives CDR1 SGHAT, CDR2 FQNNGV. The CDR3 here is CASSLGQGGHYGYTF. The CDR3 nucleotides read TGTGCCAGCAGCTTAGGACAGGGAGGACACTATGGCTACACCTTC.

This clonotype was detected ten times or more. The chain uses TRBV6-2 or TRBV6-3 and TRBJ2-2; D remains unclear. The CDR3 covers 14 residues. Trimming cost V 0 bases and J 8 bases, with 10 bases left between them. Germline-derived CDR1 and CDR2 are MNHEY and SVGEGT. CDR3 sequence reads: CASSYSLEAGELFF. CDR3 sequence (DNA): TGTGCCAGCAGTTACTCGCTAGAGGCGGGGGAGCTGTTTTTT.

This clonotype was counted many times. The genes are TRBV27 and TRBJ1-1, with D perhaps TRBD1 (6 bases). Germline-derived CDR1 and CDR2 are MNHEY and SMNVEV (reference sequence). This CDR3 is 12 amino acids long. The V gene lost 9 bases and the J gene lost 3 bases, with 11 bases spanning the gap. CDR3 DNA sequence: TGTGCCAGAGGGGGTCGGTACACTGAAGCTTTCTTT. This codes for CARGGRYTEAFF.

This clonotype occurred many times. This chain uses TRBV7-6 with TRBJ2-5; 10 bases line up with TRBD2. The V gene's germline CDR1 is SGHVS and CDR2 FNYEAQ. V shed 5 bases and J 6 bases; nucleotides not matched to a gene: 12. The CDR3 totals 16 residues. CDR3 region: CASSPPSGSGRKTQYF. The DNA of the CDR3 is TGTGCCAGCAGCCCACCGTCCGGTAGCGGGAGGAAGACCCAGTACTTC.

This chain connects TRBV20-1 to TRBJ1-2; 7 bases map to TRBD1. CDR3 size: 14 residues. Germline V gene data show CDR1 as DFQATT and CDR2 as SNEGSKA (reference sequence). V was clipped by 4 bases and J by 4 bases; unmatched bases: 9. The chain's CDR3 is CSAKSRGIGYGYTF. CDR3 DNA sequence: TGCAGTGCTAAGAGCAGGGGGATAGGCTATGGCTACACCTTC.

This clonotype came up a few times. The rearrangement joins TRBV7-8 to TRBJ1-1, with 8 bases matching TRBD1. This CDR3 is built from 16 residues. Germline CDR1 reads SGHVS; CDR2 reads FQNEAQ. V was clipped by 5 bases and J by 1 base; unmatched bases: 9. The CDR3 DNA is TGTGCCAGCAGCCGCAGATCCAGGGGGCCGAACACTGAAGCTTTCTTT. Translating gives CASSRRSRGPNTEAFF.

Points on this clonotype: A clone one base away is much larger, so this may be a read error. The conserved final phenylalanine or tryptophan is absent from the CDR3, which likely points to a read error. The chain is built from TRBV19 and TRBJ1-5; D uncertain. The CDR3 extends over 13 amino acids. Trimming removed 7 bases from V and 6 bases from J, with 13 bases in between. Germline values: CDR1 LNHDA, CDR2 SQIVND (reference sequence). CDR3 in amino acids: CASTLGESQPQHL. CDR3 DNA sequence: TGTGCCAGTACCCTAGGTGAGTCTCAGCCCCAGCATTTG.

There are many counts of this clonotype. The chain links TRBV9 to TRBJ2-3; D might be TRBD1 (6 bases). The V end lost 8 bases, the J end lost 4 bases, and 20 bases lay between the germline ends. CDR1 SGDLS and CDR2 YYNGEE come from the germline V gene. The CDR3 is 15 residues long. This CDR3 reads CARVPKQGLADTQYF. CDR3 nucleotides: TGTGCCAGAGTACCCAAACAGGGCTTGGCAGATACGCAGTATTTT.

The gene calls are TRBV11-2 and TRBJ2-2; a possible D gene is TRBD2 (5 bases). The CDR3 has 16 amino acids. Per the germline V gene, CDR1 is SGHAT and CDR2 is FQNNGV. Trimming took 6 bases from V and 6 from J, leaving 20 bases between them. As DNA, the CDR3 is TGTGCCAGCAGTCGGACGGTTCCGCTTAGCGCCGGGGAGCTGTTTTTT. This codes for CASSRTVPLSAGELFF.

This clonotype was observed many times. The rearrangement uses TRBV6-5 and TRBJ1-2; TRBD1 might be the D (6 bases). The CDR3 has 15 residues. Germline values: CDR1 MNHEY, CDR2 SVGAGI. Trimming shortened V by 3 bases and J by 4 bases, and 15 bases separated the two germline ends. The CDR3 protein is CASSYFGGGGYGYTF. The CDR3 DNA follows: TGTGCCAGCAGTTATTTTGGAGGGGGAGGCTATGGCTACACCTTC.

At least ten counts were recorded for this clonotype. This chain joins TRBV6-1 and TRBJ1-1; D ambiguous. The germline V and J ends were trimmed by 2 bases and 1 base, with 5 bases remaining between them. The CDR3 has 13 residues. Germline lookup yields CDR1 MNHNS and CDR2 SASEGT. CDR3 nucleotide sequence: TGTGCCAGCAGTGAAACAGCGAACACTGAAGCTTTCTTT. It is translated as CASSETANTEAFF.

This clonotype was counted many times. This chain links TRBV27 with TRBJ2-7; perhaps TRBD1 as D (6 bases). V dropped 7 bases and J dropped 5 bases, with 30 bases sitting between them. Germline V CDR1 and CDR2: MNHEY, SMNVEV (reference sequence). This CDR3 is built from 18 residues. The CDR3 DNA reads TGTGCCAGCACTCCCAGGAGCCAGGGGTATTTGGGGAACAACGAGCAGTACTTC. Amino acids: CASTPRSQGYLGNNEQYF.

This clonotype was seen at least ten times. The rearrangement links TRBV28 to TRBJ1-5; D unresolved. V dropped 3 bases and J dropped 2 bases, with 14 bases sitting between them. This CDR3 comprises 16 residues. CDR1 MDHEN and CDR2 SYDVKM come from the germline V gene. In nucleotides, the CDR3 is TGTGCCAGCAGTTTTCGGACCCTAAGAGGCAATCAGCCCCAGCATTTT. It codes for CASSFRTLRGNQPQHF. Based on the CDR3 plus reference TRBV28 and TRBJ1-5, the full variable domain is DVKVTQSSRYLVKRTGEKVFLECVQDMDHENMFWYRQDPGLGLRLIYFSYDVKMKEKGDIPEGYSVSREKKERFSLILESASTNQTSMYLCASSFRTLRGNQPQHFGDGTRLSIL.

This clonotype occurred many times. CDR3 sequence: CASSEVLDRAYEQYF. Written as DNA, the CDR3 is TGTGCCAGCAGTGAGGTCCTGGACAGGGCCTACGAGCAGTACTTC. The chain links TRBV2 to TRBJ2-7, with TRBD1 identical over 8 bases. Germline trimming cut 3 bases from V and 2 bases from J; bases unmatched to any gene: 6. The CDR3 totals 15 residues. Germline V gene lookup returns CDR1 SNHLY and CDR2 FYNNEI.

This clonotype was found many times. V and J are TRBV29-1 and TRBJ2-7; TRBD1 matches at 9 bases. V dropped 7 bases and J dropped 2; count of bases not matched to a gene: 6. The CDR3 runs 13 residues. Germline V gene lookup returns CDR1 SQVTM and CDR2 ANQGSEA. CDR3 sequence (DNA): TGCAGCGGTGGACAGGGGCCGACCTACGAGCAGTACTTC. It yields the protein CSGGQGPTYEQYF.

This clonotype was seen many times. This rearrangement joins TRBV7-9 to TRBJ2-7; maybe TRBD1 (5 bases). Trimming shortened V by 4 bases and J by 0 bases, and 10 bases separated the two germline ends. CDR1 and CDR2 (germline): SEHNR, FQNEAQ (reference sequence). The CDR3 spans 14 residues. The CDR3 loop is CASSSRQSSYEQYF. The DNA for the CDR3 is TGTGCCAGCAGCTCCCGACAGAGCTCCTACGAGCAGTACTTC.

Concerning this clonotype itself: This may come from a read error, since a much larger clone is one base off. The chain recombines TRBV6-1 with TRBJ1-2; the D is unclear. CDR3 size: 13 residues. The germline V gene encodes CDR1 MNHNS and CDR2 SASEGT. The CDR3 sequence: CVSSEAQVGGYTF. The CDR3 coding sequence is TGTGTCAGCAGTGAAGCGCAGGTTGGAGGCTACACCTTC.

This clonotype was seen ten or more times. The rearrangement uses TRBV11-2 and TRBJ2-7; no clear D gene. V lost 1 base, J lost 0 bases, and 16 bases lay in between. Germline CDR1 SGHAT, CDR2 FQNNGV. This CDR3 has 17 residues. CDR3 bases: TGTGCCAGCAGCTTAGGGGCAGGTTTACCTGGCTCCTACGAGCAGTACTTC. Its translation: CASSLGAGLPGSYEQYF.

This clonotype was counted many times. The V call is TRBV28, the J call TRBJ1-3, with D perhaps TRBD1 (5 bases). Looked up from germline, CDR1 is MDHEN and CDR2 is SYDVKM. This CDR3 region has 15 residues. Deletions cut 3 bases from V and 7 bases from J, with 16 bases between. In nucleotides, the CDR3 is TGTGCCAGCAGTTTGATGGGGCCCGCTGTGAACACCATATATTTT. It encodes CASSLMGPAVNTIYF.

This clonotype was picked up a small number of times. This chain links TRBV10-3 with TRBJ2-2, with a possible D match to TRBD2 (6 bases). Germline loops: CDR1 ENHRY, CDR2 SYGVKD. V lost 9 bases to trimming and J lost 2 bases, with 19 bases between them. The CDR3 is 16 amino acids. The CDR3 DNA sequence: TGTGCCATAAACTCGGGACTCGATGATAACACCGGGGAGCTGTTTTTT. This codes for CAINSGLDDNTGELFF.

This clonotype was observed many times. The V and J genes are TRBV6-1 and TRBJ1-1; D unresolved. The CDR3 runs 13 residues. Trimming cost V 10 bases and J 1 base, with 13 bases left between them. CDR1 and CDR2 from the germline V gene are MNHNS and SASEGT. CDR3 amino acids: CATVGDGNTEAFF. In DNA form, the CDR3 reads TGTGCCACCGTGGGTGACGGGAACACTGAAGCTTTCTTT.

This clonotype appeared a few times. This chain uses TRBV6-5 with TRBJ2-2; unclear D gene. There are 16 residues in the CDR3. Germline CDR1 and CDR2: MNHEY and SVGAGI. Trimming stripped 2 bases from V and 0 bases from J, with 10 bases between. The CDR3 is CASSYGRVANTGELFF. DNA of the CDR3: TGTGCCAGCAGTTACGGACGGGTAGCGAACACCGGGGAGCTGTTTTTT.

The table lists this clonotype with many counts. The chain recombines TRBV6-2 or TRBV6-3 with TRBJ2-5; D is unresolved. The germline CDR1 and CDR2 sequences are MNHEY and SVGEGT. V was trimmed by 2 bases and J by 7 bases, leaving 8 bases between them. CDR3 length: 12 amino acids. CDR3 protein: CASSYTRPTQYF. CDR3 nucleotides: TGTGCCAGCAGTTACACCCGACCGACCCAGTACTTC.

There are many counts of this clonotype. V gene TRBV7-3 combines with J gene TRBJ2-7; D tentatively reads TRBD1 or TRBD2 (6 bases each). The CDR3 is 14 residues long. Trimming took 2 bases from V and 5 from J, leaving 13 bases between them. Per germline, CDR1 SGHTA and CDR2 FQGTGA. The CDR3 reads CASSLLGGLDEQYF. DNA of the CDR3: TGTGCCAGCAGCTTACTCGGGGGCCTGGACGAGCAGTACTTC.